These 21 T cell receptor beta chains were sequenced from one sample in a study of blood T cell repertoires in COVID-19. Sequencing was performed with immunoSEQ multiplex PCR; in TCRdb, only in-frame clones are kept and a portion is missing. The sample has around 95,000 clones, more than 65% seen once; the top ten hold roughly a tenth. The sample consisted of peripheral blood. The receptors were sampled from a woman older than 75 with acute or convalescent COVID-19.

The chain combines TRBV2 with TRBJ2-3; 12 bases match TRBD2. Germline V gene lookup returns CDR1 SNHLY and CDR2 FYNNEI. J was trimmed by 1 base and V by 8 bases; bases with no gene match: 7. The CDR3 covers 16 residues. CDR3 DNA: TGTGCCAGCGCGTCCCTAGCGGGGGGGCGCACAGATACGCAGTATTTT. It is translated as CASASLAGGRTDTQYF.

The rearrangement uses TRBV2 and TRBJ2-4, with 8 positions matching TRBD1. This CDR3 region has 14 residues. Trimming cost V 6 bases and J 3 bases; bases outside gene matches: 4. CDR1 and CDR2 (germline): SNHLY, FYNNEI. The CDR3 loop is CASREDRDKNIQYF. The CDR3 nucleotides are TGTGCCAGCAGGGAGGACAGGGACAAAAACATTCAGTACTTC.

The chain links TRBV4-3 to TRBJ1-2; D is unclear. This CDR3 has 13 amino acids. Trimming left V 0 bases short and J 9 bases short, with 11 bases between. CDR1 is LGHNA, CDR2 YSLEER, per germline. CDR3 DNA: TGCGCCAGCAGCCAAGATCCTGGAGGTAGCTACACCTTC. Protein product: CASSQDPGGSYTF.

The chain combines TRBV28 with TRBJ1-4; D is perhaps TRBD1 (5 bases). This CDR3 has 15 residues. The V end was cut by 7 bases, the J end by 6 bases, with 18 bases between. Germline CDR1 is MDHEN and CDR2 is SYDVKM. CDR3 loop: CASKTSPGVYEKLFF. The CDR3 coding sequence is TGTGCCAGCAAAACATCCCCGGGGGTATATGAAAAACTGTTTTTT.

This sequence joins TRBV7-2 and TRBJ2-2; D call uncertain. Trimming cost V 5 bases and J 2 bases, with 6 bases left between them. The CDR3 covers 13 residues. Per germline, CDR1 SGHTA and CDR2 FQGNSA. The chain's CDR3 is CASSPLNTGELFF. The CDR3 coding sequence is TGTGCCAGCAGCCCCTTAAACACCGGGGAGCTGTTTTTT.

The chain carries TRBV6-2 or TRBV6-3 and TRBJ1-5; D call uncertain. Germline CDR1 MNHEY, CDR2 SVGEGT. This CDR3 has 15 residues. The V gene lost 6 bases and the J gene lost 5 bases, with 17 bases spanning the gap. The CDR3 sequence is CASSLGWVSDQPQHF. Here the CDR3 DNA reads TGTGCCAGCAGCCTCGGGTGGGTTAGTGATCAGCCCCAGCATTTT.

CDR3 loop: CASSLNTGFEDTQYF. The CDR3 coding sequence is TGTGCCAGCAGCTTGAATACAGGATTTGAGGATACGCAGTATTTT. This rearrangement joins TRBV5-4 to TRBJ2-3, with a tentative D call TRBD1 (5 bases). V lost 1 base to trimming and J lost 6 bases, with 15 bases between them. The CDR3 extends over 15 amino acids. Germline CDR1 and CDR2: SGHNT and YYREEE (reference sequence).

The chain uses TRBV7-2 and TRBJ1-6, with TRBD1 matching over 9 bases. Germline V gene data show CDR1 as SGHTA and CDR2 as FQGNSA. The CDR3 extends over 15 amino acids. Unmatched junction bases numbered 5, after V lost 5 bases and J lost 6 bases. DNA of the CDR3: TGTGCCAGCAGCGTACAGGGGGCGAGTAATTCACCCCTCCACTTT. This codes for CASSVQGASNSPLHF. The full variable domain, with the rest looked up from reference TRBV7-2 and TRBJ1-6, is GAGVSQSPSNKVTEKGKDVELRCDPISGHTALYWYRQSLGQGLEFLIYFQGNSAPDKSGLPSDRFSAERTGGSVSTLTIQRTQQEDSAVYLCASSVQGASNSPLHFGNGTRLTVT.

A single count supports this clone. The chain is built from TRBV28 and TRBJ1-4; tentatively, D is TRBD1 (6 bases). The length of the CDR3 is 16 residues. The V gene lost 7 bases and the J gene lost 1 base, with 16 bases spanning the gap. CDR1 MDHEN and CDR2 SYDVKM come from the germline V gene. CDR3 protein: CASIPGVVRTNEKLFF. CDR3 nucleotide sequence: TGTGCCAGCATCCCAGGGGTGGTCAGAACTAATGAAAAACTGTTTTTT.

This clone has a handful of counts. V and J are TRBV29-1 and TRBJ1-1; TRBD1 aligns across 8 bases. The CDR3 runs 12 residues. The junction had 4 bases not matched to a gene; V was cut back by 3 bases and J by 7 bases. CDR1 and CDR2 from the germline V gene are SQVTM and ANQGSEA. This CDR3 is CSVDDRGSEAFF. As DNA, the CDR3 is TGCAGCGTTGACGACAGGGGAAGTGAAGCTTTCTTT.

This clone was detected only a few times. CDR3 coding DNA: TGTGCCAGCAGCTCTACCGATTTGCCAACTAATGAAAAACTGTTTTTT. Encoded protein: CASSSTDLPTNEKLFF. V and J are TRBV7-9 and TRBJ1-4; unclear D gene. CDR3 size: 16 residues. With 4 bases removed from V and 0 bases from J, the gap between germline ends came to 12 bases. Germline values: CDR1 SEHNR, CDR2 FQNEAQ (reference sequence).

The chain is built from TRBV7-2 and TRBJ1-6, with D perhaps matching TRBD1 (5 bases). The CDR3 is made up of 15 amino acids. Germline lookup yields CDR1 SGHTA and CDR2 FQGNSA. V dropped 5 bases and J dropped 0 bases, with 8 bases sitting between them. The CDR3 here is CASSTGASYNSPLHF. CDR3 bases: TGTGCCAGCAGCACAGGAGCCTCCTATAATTCACCCCTCCACTTT.

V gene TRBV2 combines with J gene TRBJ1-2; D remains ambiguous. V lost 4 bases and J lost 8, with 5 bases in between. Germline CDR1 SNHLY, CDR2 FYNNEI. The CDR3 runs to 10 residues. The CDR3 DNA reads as TGTGCCAGCAGTGGTAGCGGCTACACCTTC. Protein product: CASSGSGYTF.

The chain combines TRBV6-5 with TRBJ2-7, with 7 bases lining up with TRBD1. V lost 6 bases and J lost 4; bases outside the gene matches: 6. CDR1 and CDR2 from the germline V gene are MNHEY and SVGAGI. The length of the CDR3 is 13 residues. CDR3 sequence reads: CASSQTGLYEQYF. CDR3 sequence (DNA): TGTGCCAGCAGCCAGACAGGGTTGTACGAGCAGTACTTC.

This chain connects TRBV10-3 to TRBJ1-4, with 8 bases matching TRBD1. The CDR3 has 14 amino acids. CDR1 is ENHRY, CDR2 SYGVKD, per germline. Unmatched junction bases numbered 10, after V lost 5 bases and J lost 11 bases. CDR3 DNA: TGTGCCATCAGTTCTCCGGGACAGGCCGATAAACTGTTTTTT. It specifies CAISSPGQADKLFF.

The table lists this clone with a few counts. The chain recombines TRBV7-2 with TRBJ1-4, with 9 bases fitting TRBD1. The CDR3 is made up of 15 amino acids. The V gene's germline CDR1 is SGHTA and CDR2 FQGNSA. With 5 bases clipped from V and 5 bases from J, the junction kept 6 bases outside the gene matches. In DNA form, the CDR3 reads TGTGCCAGCAGCAACGGACAGGGGAGAAATGAAAAACTGTTTTTT. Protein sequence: CASSNGQGRNEKLFF.

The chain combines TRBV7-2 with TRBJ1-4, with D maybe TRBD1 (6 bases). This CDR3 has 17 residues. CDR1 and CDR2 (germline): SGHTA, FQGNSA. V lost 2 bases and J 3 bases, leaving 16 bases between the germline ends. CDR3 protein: CASSLSTGSGANEKLFF. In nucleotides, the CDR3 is TGTGCCAGCAGCTTATCCACAGGGAGTGGGGCTAATGAAAAACTGTTTTTT.

The CDR3 loop is CASSLTGVPGSGYTF. In DNA, the CDR3 is TGTGCCAGCAGCTTAACAGGGGTCCCAGGGAGTGGCTACACCTTC. The rearrangement joins TRBV5-4 to TRBJ1-2; 7 bases map to TRBD1. This CDR3 contains 15 residues. V gave up 2 bases and J gave up 7 bases; unmatched junction bases: 11. Per germline, CDR1 SGHNT and CDR2 YYREEE (reference sequence).

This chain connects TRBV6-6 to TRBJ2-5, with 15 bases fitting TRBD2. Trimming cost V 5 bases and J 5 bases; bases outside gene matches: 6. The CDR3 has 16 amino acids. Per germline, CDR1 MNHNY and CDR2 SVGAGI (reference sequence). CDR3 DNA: TGTGCCAGCAGTAGGACTAGCGGGGGGGTAGTGGAGACCCAGTACTTC. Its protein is CASSRTSGGVVETQYF.

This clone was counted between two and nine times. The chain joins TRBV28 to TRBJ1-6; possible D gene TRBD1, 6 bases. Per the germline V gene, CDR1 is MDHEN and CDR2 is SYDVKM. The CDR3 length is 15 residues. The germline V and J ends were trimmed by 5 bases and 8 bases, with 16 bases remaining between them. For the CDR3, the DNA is TGTGCCAGCAGTCTGGACAGCTCCAAGGATTCACCCCTCCACTTT. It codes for CASSLDSSKDSPLHF.

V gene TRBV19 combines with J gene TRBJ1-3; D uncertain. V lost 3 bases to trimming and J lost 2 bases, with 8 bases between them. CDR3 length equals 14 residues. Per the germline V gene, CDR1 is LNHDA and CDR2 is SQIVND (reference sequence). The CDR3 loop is CASSIDATGNTIYF. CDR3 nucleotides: TGTGCCAGTAGTATCGATGCGACTGGAAACACCATATATTTT.